This T cell receptor (beta chain) was obtained from a study of shared clonotypes between healthy human individuals. The study, taken as a whole, reports: With a handful of donors compared, 4% to 5.5% of naive CD4 clonotypes were shared. Rarefaction indicated that sorted-subset sequencing remained incomplete although depth was large. Among donors, clonotype sharing was expected to be affected by sequencing depth.

The CDR3 contains 14 residues. CDR1 and CDR2 (germline): SGHRS, YFSETQ. V was trimmed by 0 bases and J by 1 base, leaving 7 bases between them. In regard to this clone: Its antigen is not known.

Clones were sequenced by immunoSEQ multiplex PCR, and TCRdb holds only the in-frame ones, with some missing. This table holds around 2.1 million clones, approximately 94% found once. Memory CD4+ cells were the fraction left after CD45RA+ naive selection. The sample comprised naive CD4+ T cells sorted from blood. As for subset: CD45RA+ positively selected. J is TRBJ1-2 and V is TRBV5-1; no reliable D call. The receptor was derived from a man between 18 and 35 years old in good health. CDR3 residues: CASSLGQSNYGYTF. DNA of the CDR3: TGCGCCAGCAGCTTGGGTCAGAGTAACTATGGCTACACCTTC.